This entry describes one TCR beta chain. What it recognizes is unknown. The sample originates from a study of Ad26.COV2.S vaccination and SARS-CoV-2 variants. Trimming took 10 bases from V and 2 from J, leaving 15 bases between them. Germline V gene sequence: CDR1 MNHEY, CDR2 SVGAGI. The CDR3 totals 14 residues. Generated by immunoSEQ multiplex PCR, the TCRdb table keeps only in-frame clones and is missing some. The sample lists 380,000 or so clones, about four fifths occurring once. Treatment indicated: some 20 received Ad26.COV2.S at low or high dose, single or two shots; several received placebo; per-sample allocation not given. It was on day 63 after the first vaccine or placebo injection that samples were taken. An Ad26 vector was used to express Wuhan-strain SARS-CoV-2 spike as the vaccine. Study-level findings and limits: Total responses of T cells may have been underestimated by the analyses of TCR breadth and depth.

The sequencing here drew on peripheral blood, taken in a trial of Ad26.COV2.S vaccine versus placebo. This rearrangement joins TRBV6-5 to TRBJ1-5, with TRBD1 as a possible D gene (6 bases). This sequence was found in a person between 18 and 60 years old who received the Ad26.COV2.S COVID-19 vaccine or a placebo. This CDR3 is CATSRTDGNQPQHF. In DNA, the CDR3 is TGTGCCACTTCTCGGACAGATGGCAATCAGCCCCAGCATTTT.